A single sample is the source of the 21 T cell receptor beta chains below, sequenced in a study of T cell repertoires in cytomegalovirus infection. TCRdb independently ran MiXCR on the reads; one entry per CDR3 protein. In the table there are about 330,000 distinct CDR3 sequences, 8% to 10% of which are singletons. The sequencing input was PBMCs. The receptors shown here come from a human donor in good health (CMV status not recorded). Some clones in this sample may be carry-over from other donors' samples.

There are a few counts of this clonotype. V and J are TRBV12-3 or TRBV12-4 and TRBJ2-1; no definite D call. This CDR3 spans 13 amino acids. The ends were cut back, 4 bases at V and 4 bases at J, with 8 bases in the middle. CDR3 loop: CASSSHPYNEQFF. The CDR3 DNA sequence: TGTGCCAGCAGTTCCCATCCTTACAATGAGCAGTTCTTC.

The rearrangement joins TRBV19 to TRBJ1-1; D is perhaps TRBD1 (6 bases). The CDR3 runs to 15 residues. Trimming pared 1 base from V and 1 base from J, leaving 10 bases between. In germline, CDR1 is LNHDA, CDR2 SQIVND (reference sequence). The CDR3 coding sequence is TGTGCCAGTAGTATAGCCGGGACATCGAACACTGAAGCTTTCTTT. Protein: CASSIAGTSNTEAFF.

This clonotype was observed at least ten times. This rearrangement joins TRBV7-2 to TRBJ2-6; D might be TRBD1 or TRBD2, each matching 6 bases. The CDR3 runs to 20 residues. Germline CDR1 SGHTA, CDR2 FQGNSA. V was shortened by 1 base and J by 0 bases, with 19 bases between the two germline ends. CDR3 protein: CASSLVGLGGRSSGANVLTF. The CDR3 DNA is TGTGCCAGCAGCTTAGTGGGGCTAGGGGGGCGTAGCTCTGGGGCCAACGTCCTGACTTTC.

V and J are TRBV19 and TRBJ1-1, with TRBD1 as a possible D gene (5 bases). The V end lost 5 bases, the J end lost 10 bases, and 32 bases lay between the germline ends. The germline V gene has CDR1 LNHDA and CDR2 SQIVND (reference sequence). This CDR3 contains 18 residues. CDR3: CASSLEPRPVRGRSGAFF. CDR3 DNA: TGTGCCAGTAGTCTGGAACCCCGTCCAGTTCGGGGCCGCTCGGGAGCTTTCTTT.

The CDR3 DNA follows: TGTGCCAGCAGCCTTGATTTTGGGGAGACCCAGTACTTC. As protein: CASSLDFGETQYF. The gene calls are TRBV7-2 and TRBJ2-5; D remains unclear. The CDR3 is 13 residues long. The V gene's germline CDR1 is SGHTA and CDR2 FQGNSA. V was cut by 5 bases and J by 5 bases, with 12 bases left in between.

V and J are TRBV7-2 and TRBJ2-1, with unresolved D. In germline, CDR1 is SGHTA, CDR2 FQGNSA. This CDR3 is built from 16 residues. The ends were cut back, 2 bases at V and 2 bases at J, with 13 bases in the middle. In DNA form, the CDR3 reads TGTGCCAGCAGCTTAACCACGGCAGCAGCCTACAATGAGCAGTTCTTC. It translates to CASSLTTAAAYNEQFF.

The sample holds many counts of this clonotype. The chain employs TRBV11-1 and TRBJ1-1, with 9 bases identical to TRBD1. V lost 2 bases, J lost 8 bases, and 9 bases stayed unmatched. CDR3 length: 15 residues. Per the germline V gene, CDR1 is SGHAT and CDR2 is FQDESV (reference sequence). CDR3 coding DNA: TGTGCCAGCAGCTTAAGCTGGGACAGGGCGCCCGAAGCTTTCTTT. This encodes CASSLSWDRAPEAFF.

The CDR3 region is CASSPRWGAGNTIYF. As DNA, the CDR3 is TGTGCCAGCAGCCCCAGGTGGGGGGCCGGAAACACCATATATTTT. The V call is TRBV11-2, the J call TRBJ1-3; D perhaps matches TRBD1 (6 bases). Germline V gives CDR1 SGHAT, CDR2 FQNNGV. With 5 bases removed from V and 4 bases from J, the gap between germline ends came to 15 bases. The CDR3 contains 15 residues.

The chain joins TRBV7-9 to TRBJ2-1, with D possibly TRBD1 on 6 matching bases. The CDR3 spans 16 residues. Germline V CDR1 and CDR2: SEHNR, FQNEAQ (reference sequence). Trimming pared 5 bases from V and 2 bases from J, leaving 16 bases between. The DNA for the CDR3 is TGTGCCAGCAGCCATCGGACAGTATCTCCCTACAATGAGCAGTTCTTC. Translated, it gives CASSHRTVSPYNEQFF.

In this sample, this clonotype turned up a few times. The chain joins TRBV19 to TRBJ1-2; the match to TRBD1 covers 8 bases. Germline lookup yields CDR1 LNHDA and CDR2 SQIVND (reference sequence). The CDR3 length is 13 residues. Trimming at V came to 5 bases and at J to 6 bases, leaving 5 bases not matched to a gene. In DNA, the CDR3 is TGTGCCAGTAGTCCGCGACAGGGGAATGGCTACACCTTC. It specifies CASSPRQGNGYTF.

This clonotype appeared many times. The V gene is TRBV7-6, the J gene TRBJ1-4, with D perhaps TRBD1 (5 bases). V shed 5 bases and J shed 15 bases, with 13 bases lying between them. The CDR3 spans 11 residues. Germline CDR1 and CDR2: SGHVS and FNYEAQ. CDR3 sequence reads: CASSPGMVLFF. The CDR3 region has the DNA TGTGCCAGCAGCCCAGGGATGGTGTTGTTTTTT.

The sample holds many counts of this clonotype. J is TRBJ2-7 and V is TRBV6-2 or TRBV6-3; unclear D gene. V lost 6 bases to trimming and J lost 3 bases, with 15 bases between them. The CDR3 is 14 residues long. The germline gives CDR1 MNHEY, CDR2 SVGEGT. CDR3 amino acids: CASRRPDGRYEQYF. In DNA form, the CDR3 reads TGTGCCAGCAGAAGACCCGACGGCCGCTACGAGCAGTACTTC.

The sample holds many counts of this clonotype. The V gene is TRBV7-2, the J gene TRBJ2-4; 8 bases line up with TRBD1. The CDR3 spans 15 residues. Germline V gene sequence: CDR1 SGHTA, CDR2 FQGNSA. J lost 6 bases, V lost 1 base, and 5 bases had no gene match. Here the CDR3 DNA reads TGTGCCAGCAGCTTAGTACTTGGACAGGGAAACATTCAGTACTTC. Its translation: CASSLVLGQGNIQYF.

This clonotype showed up just a few times. The J gene is TRBJ1-5, the V gene TRBV23-1; D unresolved. TRBV23-1 is treated as an ORF (open reading frame) with a function not yet certain. The V gene lost 8 bases and the J gene lost 0 bases, with 23 bases spanning the gap. This CDR3 has 18 amino acids. CDR3 region: CASDEDPRPGYSNQPQHF. The CDR3 coding sequence is TGCGCCAGCGACGAAGACCCTCGACCTGGGTATAGCAATCAGCCCCAGCATTTT.

The rearrangement joins TRBV28 to TRBJ2-2; D not certain. Germline CDR1 MDHEN, CDR2 SYDVKM. The length of the CDR3 is 12 residues. V lost 6 bases and J lost 4, with 6 bases in between. The CDR3 protein is CASSPITGELFF. The CDR3 nucleotides are TGTGCCAGCAGCCCCATCACCGGGGAGCTGTTTTTT.

Many counts were recorded for this clonotype. The V and J genes are TRBV7-8 and TRBJ1-3; D is unresolved. Trimming removed 3 bases from V and 2 bases from J, with 20 bases in between. Germline lookup yields CDR1 SGHVS and CDR2 FQNEAQ. The CDR3 totals 18 residues. The CDR3 DNA reads as TGTGCCAGCAGCTTTGAACAGTACCCCGGAGTGGCTGGAAACACCATATATTTT. It yields the protein CASSFEQYPGVAGNTIYF.

The chain uses TRBV18 and TRBJ1-5; the D gene is possibly TRBD1 (6 bases). With 3 bases removed from V and 5 bases from J, the gap between germline ends came to 11 bases. This CDR3 spans 14 amino acids. Germline assignment: CDR1 KGHSH and CDR2 LQKENI. The CDR3 DNA is TGTGCCAGCTCACCCGCGGGGGGCGATCAGCCCCAGCATTTT. This sequence encodes CASSPAGGDQPQHF.

This clonotype appeared a few times. The chain employs TRBV6-6 and TRBJ2-1; D is undetermined. Germline lookup yields CDR1 MNHNY and CDR2 SVGAGI (reference sequence). V was cut by 2 bases and J by 6 bases, with 8 bases left in between. CDR3 size: 13 residues. This CDR3 reads CASSYIPINEQFF. Written as DNA, the CDR3 is TGTGCCAGCAGTTACATCCCGATCAATGAGCAGTTCTTC.

This clonotype was observed many times. The chain carries TRBV7-2 and TRBJ2-5; 15 bases are shared with TRBD2. This CDR3 spans 17 amino acids. J was trimmed by 5 bases and V by 1 base; bases with no gene match: 5. Germline lookup yields CDR1 SGHTA and CDR2 FQGNSA. The CDR3 DNA reads TGTGCCAGCAGCTTAGGGACTAGCGGGAGGGTACTTGAGACCCAGTACTTC. It is translated as CASSLGTSGRVLETQYF.

This clonotype appeared many times. The rearrangement uses TRBV7-2 and TRBJ1-6; D is undetermined. Germline CDR1 and CDR2: SGHTA and FQGNSA. V was cut by 7 bases and J by 14 bases, with 15 bases left in between. The length of the CDR3 is 12 residues. The CDR3 loop reads CASTYPTSSLHF. In DNA form, the CDR3 reads TGTGCCAGCACCTATCCCACCTCTTCCCTCCACTTT.

This clonotype was recorded at least ten times. The V call is TRBV7-4, the J call TRBJ2-7; 8 bases line up with TRBD2. Trimming took 1 base from V and 0 from J; bases not matched to a gene: 5. Germline V gives CDR1 SGHVT, CDR2 SQSDAQ. This CDR3 has 16 residues. The DNA of the CDR3 is TGTGCCAGCAGCTTAGGGGCCAGCGGGAGCTCCTACGAGCAGTACTTC. This translates into CASSLGASGSSYEQYF.